What follows describes a single T cell receptor (beta chain). There is no known antigen for this receptor. Base qualities were left out, and no much larger clone turns up one base away. The method behind the library was PCR. DNA from cultured CD4+ T cells was subjected to TCR sequencing with the Oncomine TCR Beta short-read assay at the Johns Hopkins FTIC core. Genomic DNA was extracted from the cultured CD4+ T cells with the QIAamp micro DNA kit. Oncomine TCR Beta libraries from cultured CD4+ T cells were pooled with unique dual indexes and sequenced on an Illumina iSeq 100. The paper's processing steps were these. Non-productive sequences were filtered out, and CDR3s that did not start with C, did not end with F or W, or were shorter than 7 amino acids were discarded. Antigen-specific clonotypes were identified using the MANAFEST web application through comparison of peptide-stimulated wells with reference and other culture wells. An FDR below 0.05, an odds ratio above 5, and a productive frequency above 0.1% in at least two of three replicate wells were required for clones to be considered positive. A clonotype was classed as cross-reactive if the clonotype showed significant expansion both in SARS-CoV-2 spike wells and in at least one common cold coronavirus spike condition. Similarity between CDR3 sequences was evaluated in R version 3.6.1 using Levenshtein distances (stringdist) and unrooted phylogenetic trees (ape). The raw public reads went through TCRdb reprocessing: fastp at Q25, MiXCR clone calling, in-frame beta chains kept. Rows matching on CDR3 protein sequence are summarized as one entry with the most common DNA and genes. The V and J calls were not made by the authors but by TCRdb's processing. This sample comprises 14,000 to 15,000 distinct CDR3 sequences, 78% of them detected only once. 9.6% of the sample lies in the top ten.

According to the study, the label for this sample's treatment or condition signals: roughly ten-day PBMC culture with coronavirus spike peptide pools or control peptides (ViraFEST assay). To expand antigen-specific T cells with peptide pools and then pick out the expanded clonotypes through TCR sequencing, the study relied on the ViraFEST assay. Negative nucleocapsid antibody tests taken both before and after vaccination confirmed that the healthy vaccine recipients had no prior SARS-CoV-2 infection. More than 1.5 million PBMCs per well were cultured in IMDM with roughly 5% human AB serum and 7.5 to 10 IU/ml IL-2, plus 10 ug/ml peptide pools. Half of the culture medium was replaced with fresh IL-2-containing medium on days 3 and 7. After around 11 days of culture, CD4+ T cells were isolated by negative selection with the EasySep CD4+ T cell isolation kit. Ficoll-Paque Plus gradient centrifugation was used to isolate PBMCs from whole blood, and the isolated PBMCs were then either used fresh or cryopreserved at -140C. Culture conditions were generally each tested in triplicate wells.

The CDR3 contains 13 residues, cysteine and phenylalanine counted. The kept DNA is CDR3 alone, 39 bases in frame from the first base. This sample was included in a study of vaccination and CD4 T cells after COVID-19 (dated by TCRdb to between 2021 and 2024). About the investigation overall: In the convalescent cohort there were six males and four females, among whom were two Hispanic individuals, seven Caucasians, two Asians and one multiracial person. Control cultures used a CEFX viral epitope pool as positive control, an HIV-1 Nef peptide pool as negative control, or no peptide. Overlapping spike peptide pools from SARS-CoV-2 and from the common cold coronaviruses HCoV-NL63, HCoV-OC43 and HCoV-229E were used as culture stimuli. Post-COVID blood samples were collected from convalescent patients a median of approximately 100 days after diagnosis, with a range of about 30 to 161 days. Participants received two doses of either the Pfizer-BioNTech BNT162b2 vaccine (n=8) or the Moderna mRNA-1273 vaccine (n=2). In roughly eleven COVID-19 convalescent patients and a few infection-naive healthy vaccine recipients, the spike-specific CD4+ TCR repertoire before mRNA vaccination was compared with the repertoire after mRNA vaccination. Post-vaccine blood samples were obtained a median of about 72 days after the second vaccine dose, with a range of about 12 to 241 days.

General study outcomes and caveats: The median number of SARS-CoV-2-reactive clonotypes rose from around 20 after infection to around 40 after vaccination, but the change was not significant. The study included relatively few convalescent patients and did not analyze early timepoints after natural infection. In convalescent patients, nearly all vaccine-specific clones (304 of 307) were found to be mono-reactive for SARS-CoV-2 spike rather than cross-reactive with common cold coronaviruses. Among convalescent patients, a median roughly 90% of the SARS-CoV-2-reactive clones seen after vaccination appeared only after vaccination, which suggests priming specific to the vaccine.

The receptor's source is a human donor who received a COVID-19 vaccine. The sample was CD4+ T cells from blood, cultured in vitro, taken after SARS-CoV-2 vaccination. This receptor chain uses TRBV21-1 and TRBJ1-2; TRBD1, as called in the table, went unchecked against the DNA. TRBV21-1 is a pseudogene. The DNA sequence reads TGTGCCAGTCATCCCAGCTGGGGCGATGGCTACACCTTC. Its translation reads: CASHPSWGDGYTF.